The present TCR beta chain was sequenced within a study of CD8 T cells in Susac syndrome. RNA in amounts of roughly 0.5 to 1 ug was reverse transcribed with random hexamers. MiXCR was run by TCRdb on the immunoSEQ multiplex PCR reads, yielding one entry per CDR3 protein. Among 150,000 to 200,000 distinct CDR3 sequences listed, approximately 95% were seen once. Sequencing was carried out using CD4+ T cells from PBMCs. The TCR was taken from a human donor with multiple sclerosis.

The CDR3 coding sequence is TGTGCCAGCAGCCGGCGAGAAAGGATCACAGATACGCAGTATTTT. Its protein product is CASSRRERITDTQYF. The chain carries TRBV3-1 and TRBJ2-3, with D uncertain. CDR1 LGHDT and CDR2 YNNKEL come from the germline V gene (reference sequence). The CDR3 spans 15 residues. Trimming stripped 4 bases from V and 2 bases from J, with 13 bases between.